Shown below are 13 T cell receptor beta chains from a single sample sequenced in a study of T cells in Graves' hyperthyroidism and ophthalmopathy (dated by TCRdb to about 2019). Receptor libraries were prepared by multiplex PCR. Sequenced using an Illumina HiSeq 2000. Amplification of TCR beta CDR3 regions was carried out from RNA transcripts. The first round of RT-PCR for the TCR CDR3 was performed with the HTBI primer set and the Qiagen OneStep RT-PCR kit. Using fastp trimming at Q25 and MiXCR clonotype assembly, TCRdb reanalyzed the public sequencing data and kept in-frame beta chains. Each record represents a unique CDR3 protein, reported with the most common genes and DNA among its rows. The sample table shows about 520,000 distinct CDR3 sequences, and 24% are seen once. Jointly, the top ten make up around 10% of the sample. Sequencing was done on a sample of blood. The receptors here all came from a woman aged 25 to 39 with Graves' ophthalmopathy.

This clonotype was detected many times. The rearrangement uses TRBV4-1 and TRBJ2-5; unclear D gene. V lost 1 base and J lost 4, with 10 bases in between. CDR1 is MGHRA and CDR2 is YSYEKL in the germline V gene. CDR3 size: 14 residues. The CDR3 reads CASSQVLVGETQYF. The DNA of the CDR3 is TGCGCCAGCAGCCAAGTCCTAGTTGGAGAGACCCAGTACTTC.

This clonotype was counted a few times. The V and J genes are TRBV12-3 or TRBV12-4 and TRBJ2-7; 8 bases map to TRBD1. With V trimmed by 6 bases and J by 4 bases, 11 bases remained unmatched. This CDR3 region has 15 residues. CDR3 in amino acids: CASSTLLGTGYEQYF. The CDR3 region has the DNA TGTGCCAGCAGCACATTACTCGGGACAGGTTACGAGCAGTACTTC.

This clonotype was detected many times. This chain joins TRBV6-5 and TRBJ1-2; unclear D gene. Trimming took off 0 bases at V and 3 bases at J, with 8 bases between the two ends. This CDR3 contains 14 residues. The germline gives CDR1 MNHEY, CDR2 SVGAGI. The CDR3 DNA sequence: TGTGCCAGCAGTTACTCGAGGCAGTACTATGGCTACACCTTC. Protein sequence: CASSYSRQYYGYTF.

This clonotype was found many times. The rearrangement joins TRBV4-1 to TRBJ1-1; D is ambiguous. CDR3 length equals 15 residues. Trimming left V 0 bases short and J 0 bases short, with 8 bases between. Germline CDR1 reads MGHRA; CDR2 reads YSYEKL. The CDR3 sequence is CASSQESELNTEAFF. The CDR3 DNA sequence: TGCGCCAGCAGCCAAGAATCGGAACTGAACACTGAAGCTTTCTTT.

This clonotype was counted ten times or more. The genes are TRBV12-3 or TRBV12-4 and TRBJ1-5; a possible D gene is TRBD1 (6 bases). The CDR3 runs to 15 residues. V was shortened by 1 base and J by 3 bases, with 10 bases between the two germline ends. In DNA, the CDR3 is TGTGCCAGCAGTTTAGACAGGGCGGTCAATCAGCCCCAGCATTTT. It encodes CASSLDRAVNQPQHF.

This clonotype has at least ten counts. The V gene is TRBV7-6, the J gene TRBJ2-2; D ambiguous. Germline lookup yields CDR1 SGHVS and CDR2 FNYEAQ. There are 12 residues in the CDR3. V was cut by 3 bases and J by 9 bases, with 8 bases left in between. The CDR3 is CASSFGFRELFF. CDR3 DNA: TGTGCCAGCAGCTTTGGTTTCAGGGAGCTGTTTTTT.

This clonotype was observed many times. The V and J genes are TRBV6-2 or TRBV6-3 and TRBJ1-1, with 8 bases that match TRBD1. The length of the CDR3 is 17 residues. Per the germline V gene, CDR1 is MNHEY and CDR2 is SVGEGT. V was clipped by 5 bases and J by 6 bases; unmatched bases: 17. The CDR3 DNA is TGTGCCAGCAGTCCCGGGTGGGACAGGAAAATGGGTTCTGAAGCTTTCTTT. Residues: CASSPGWDRKMGSEAFF.

This CDR3 reads CASSEWVIAGGKHQETQYF. The CDR3 coding sequence is TGTGCCAGCAGTGAATGGGTGATAGCGGGGGGGAAGCACCAAGAGACCCAGTACTTC. This chain links TRBV6-1 with TRBJ2-5, with 11 bases that match TRBD2. Germline V gene sequence: CDR1 MNHNS, CDR2 SASEGT. The length of the CDR3 is 19 residues. The ends lost 2 bases at V and 0 bases at J; junction bases unmatched: 11.

The chain employs TRBV6-1 and TRBJ2-7, with 8 bases lining up with TRBD1. The CDR3 loop spans 13 amino acids. Trimming cost V 9 bases and J 5 bases; bases outside gene matches: 9. Per germline, CDR1 MNHNS and CDR2 SASEGT. CDR3 DNA sequence: TGTGCCAGTAGCTCGACAGGGGCCGACGAGCAGTACTTC. Translating it yields CASSSTGADEQYF.

In its sample, this clonotype was seen many times. A much larger clone lies a single base off, so this may be a read error. No conserved phenylalanine or tryptophan ends this CDR3, so it is likely a read error. The CDR3 sequence: CASSDGRSNQPQHS. The DNA for the CDR3 is TGTGCCAGCAGTGACGGACGGAGCAATCAGCCCCAGCATTCT. The chain couples TRBV25-1 to TRBJ1-5; D call uncertain. The length of the CDR3 is 14 residues. V shed 3 bases and J shed 1 base, with 7 bases lying between them. CDR1 and CDR2 (germline): MGHDK, SYGVNS.

V usage is TRBV3-1 and J usage is TRBJ1-5; 10 bases line up with TRBD1. Germline CDR1 and CDR2: LGHDT and YNNKEL (reference sequence). The length of the CDR3 is 15 residues. After removal of 4 bases from V and 4 bases from J, the junction contained 4 bases not matched to a gene. This CDR3 reads CASSRQGAPNQPQHF. The CDR3 region has the DNA TGTGCCAGCAGCCGACAGGGGGCTCCGAATCAGCCCCAGCATTTT.

This clonotype appeared many times. This rearrangement joins TRBV9 to TRBJ1-2; 7 nucleotides line up with TRBD1. V was clipped by 3 bases and J by 8 bases; unmatched bases: 7. The CDR3 runs to 13 residues. CDR1 SGDLS and CDR2 YYNGEE come from the germline V gene. The CDR3 nucleotides are TGTGCCAGCAGCGCAGGGACAGTAGAAGGCTACACCTTC. Protein: CASSAGTVEGYTF.

J is TRBJ1-2 and V is TRBV6-5; D is unresolved. The germline gives CDR1 MNHEY, CDR2 SVGAGI. CDR3 length: 16 residues. The V end lost 2 bases, the J end lost 0 bases, and 13 bases lay between the germline ends. The CDR3, as DNA: TGTGCCAGCAGTTACGGCACTGCCAGTCCTAACTATGGCTACACCTTC. Translation: CASSYGTASPNYGYTF.